Listed below are T cell receptor beta chains from one sample, sequenced in a study of blood T cell repertoires in COVID-19. Sequencing was performed with immunoSEQ multiplex PCR; in TCRdb, only in-frame clones are kept and a portion is missing. The sample yields some 150,000 clones, 80% to 90% seen once. Specimen: peripheral blood. The receptors originated from a human donor with acute or convalescent COVID-19. The donor label of this sample is uncertain. Both conserved end residues are trimmed from each CDR3. A D gene is named only where the DNA matches it firmly.

d_gene	v_gene	CDR3aa
.	TRBV7-3	ASSLTPNPVTNEQF
.	TRBV18	ASSPDRSTTEAF
TRBD2	TRBV3-1/TRBV3-2	ASSTIGLAGRTDTQY
.	TRBV7-3	ASSQIRGGSKNTGELF
.	TRBV7-8	ATGAKTNYGYT
TRBD1	TRBV11-2	ASTRTGLSRNTGELF
TRBD1	TRBV6-5	ASSRGQGVNTEAF
TRBD1	TRBV7-2	ASSSPGQVHHGYT
TRBD1	TRBV5-8	ASSRGQGAFETQY
.	TRBV28	ASSWAGRSNQPQH
.	TRBV11-3	ASSLGGSTDTQY
TRBD2	TRBV28	ASSRQLAGSSTDTQY
.	TRBV18	ASSPRHLGSQPQH
.	TRBV27	ASSLPSGGINNNEQF
.	TRBV5-1	ASSRGDNQPQH
TRBD1	TRBV3-1/TRBV3-2	ASSHPGQDYGYT
TRBD1	TRBV19	ASSISRGHEKLF
.	TRBV14	ASSQTGMSPLH
TRBD2	TRBV7-2	AGQGWTSGNFGELF
.	TRBV18	ASSPLSEGSNYGYT
.	TRBV2	ASSERGSEF
.	TRBV6-5	ASSYRRQRDEKLF
TRBD1	TRBV10-3	AISERTGGTPNDQPQH
.	TRBV27	ASGGFGEKLF
TRBD1	TRBV12-5	ASASQGGGQVLTEAF
TRBD2	TRBV29-1	SVEGLAGGGSYNEQF
.	TRBV28	ASSPPGQEQY
TRBD1	TRBV14	ASSHARTGDYGYT
TRBD1	TRBV7-2	ASSPELDRRPYEQY
.	TRBV6-5	ASSYSEGSQETQY
.	TRBV11-2	ASSQFLAKNIQY
TRBD1	TRBV25-1	ASHRQGQGDGTIY
.	TRBV28	ASIQGRVVNTEAF
.	TRBV25-1	ASSERGSSNTEAF
.	TRBV27	ASSSPWKSRGRLPGANVLT
.	TRBV7-2	ASLGSTDTQY
.	TRBV27	ASSLTSPNYGYT
.	TRBV6-5	ASRGSSDTQY
.	TRBV6-5	ASSRVQSTDTQY
.	TRBV7-9	ASSLAGAFNNEQF
.	TRBV7-9	ASSLAVASYGYT
.	TRBV7-9	ASSQHTGNNQPQH
TRBD1	TRBV24-1	ATSDPRDRWSGQF
.	TRBV5-1	ASSFDTYNSPLH
TRBD1	TRBV28	ASTEDRGGYT
TRBD2	TRBV15	ATSRPTSGNYNEQF
TRBD2	TRBV5-1	ASSLGSGSLNTGELF
.	TRBV19	ASTSLGSYNEQF
.	TRBV25-1	ASNGGWEAF
TRBD1	TRBV6-5	ASSYDRGKSPLH
TRBD1	TRBV2	ASSYGTGGSYEQY
TRBD1	TRBV3-1/TRBV3-2	ASSGTGDQPQH
.	TRBV6-2/TRBV6-3	ASSYGPTYEQY
.	TRBV5-1	ASSLESGLAGELF
TRBD2	TRBV5-4	ASTSAGGQETQY
TRBD1	TRBV13	ASSPRQGANIQY
TRBD1	TRBV5-1	ASSHGTASTDTQY
TRBD2	TRBV7-9	ASSPGLAVGSGANVLT
.	TRBV6-2/TRBV6-3	ASSYGLTGNTIY